One and the same sample provided the 10 T cell receptor beta chains below, sequenced in a study of blood T cell repertoires in COVID-19. Measured with immunoSEQ multiplex PCR; TCRdb has only the in-frame clones, and not every one. Here the sample spans 210,000 or so clones, approximately 78% being singletons. The sample consisted of peripheral blood. The receptors come from a woman older than 75 with active or convalescent COVID-19.

The chain is built from TRBV5-1 and TRBJ2-2; D not resolved. This CDR3 spans 16 amino acids. Trimming took off 0 bases at V and 6 bases at J, with 15 bases between the two ends. CDR1 and CDR2 (germline): SGHRS, YFSETQ. This CDR3 reads CASSLAFSREAGELFF. For the CDR3, the DNA is TGCGCCAGCAGCTTGGCCTTTTCAAGAGAAGCCGGGGAGCTGTTTTTT. The whole variable domain, filled in from reference TRBV5-1 and TRBJ2-2, reads KAGVTQTPRYLIKTRGQQVTLSCSPISGHRSVSWYQQTPGQGLQFLFEYFSETQRNKGNFPGRFSGRQFSNSRSEMNVSTLELGDSALYLCASSLAFSREAGELFFGEGSRLTVL.

The chain is built from TRBV4-1 and TRBJ2-6; 7 bases map to TRBD1. The CDR3 covers 17 residues. CDR1 MGHRA and CDR2 YSYEKL come from the germline V gene. V was pared by 4 bases and J by 0 bases, with 6 bases of the junction left unmatched. The CDR3 sequence is CASSLTGQSSGANVLTF. In nucleotides, the CDR3 is TGCGCCAGCAGCCTGACGGGACAGAGCTCTGGGGCCAACGTCCTGACTTTC.

V is TRBV19 and J is TRBJ1-4; no definite D call. V lost 5 bases, J lost 4 bases, and 14 bases lay in between. The CDR3 extends over 15 amino acids. The germline gives CDR1 LNHDA, CDR2 SQIVND (reference sequence). As DNA, the CDR3 is TGTGCCAGTAGTCAACGGGCAGGACTTAATGAAAAACTGTTTTTT. Its translation is CASSQRAGLNEKLFF. Based on the CDR3 plus reference TRBV19 and TRBJ1-4, the full variable domain is DGGITQSPKYLFRKEGQNVTLSCEQNLNHDAMYWYRQDPGQGLRLIYYSQIVNDFQKGDIAEGYSVSREKKESFPLTVTSAQKNPTAFYLCASSQRAGLNEKLFFGSGTQLSVL.

This clone was seen a handful of times. The V call is TRBV5-6, the J call TRBJ2-5; 8 bases align to TRBD2. Trimming cost V 3 bases and J 4 bases; bases outside gene matches: 5. The CDR3 covers 14 residues. Germline V gene sequence: CDR1 SGHDT, CDR2 YYEEEE. CDR3 DNA: TGTGCCAGCAGCTCGGCGGGGGGAGGAGAGACCCAGTACTTC. Amino acid sequence: CASSSAGGGETQYF.

The gene calls are TRBV15 and TRBJ1-5, with D possibly TRBD1 on 5 matching bases. The CDR3 runs to 15 residues. Germline lookup yields CDR1 LNHNV and CDR2 YYDKDF (reference sequence). V lost 1 base and J 6 bases, leaving 13 bases between the germline ends. CDR3 nucleotides: TGTGCCACCAGCAGAGTAAGACAGTGGAGTCAGCCCCAGCATTTT. Its translation: CATSRVRQWSQPQHF.

The chain recombines TRBV23-1 with TRBJ2-7; weak D call: TRBD1 (7 bases). TRBV23-1 is filed as an ORF, its function uncertain. This CDR3 is built from 15 residues. V lost 0 bases and J 2 bases, leaving 11 bases between the germline ends. The CDR3 region has the DNA TGCGCCAGCAGTCAATCGGACAGGACTACCTACGAGCAGTACTTC. Amino acid sequence: CASSQSDRTTYEQYF.

The chain uses TRBV12-3 or TRBV12-4 and TRBJ1-2; a possible D gene is TRBD1 (6 bases). The CDR3 is made up of 11 amino acids. Trimming removed 5 bases from V and 10 bases from J, with 11 bases in between. The CDR3 here is CASSPQGHYTF. The DNA for the CDR3 is TGTGCCAGCAGTCCACAGGGACACTACACCTTC.

The chain joins TRBV4-2 to TRBJ1-4; D unresolved. V gave up 3 bases and J gave up 7 bases, with 12 bases separating them. Germline-derived CDR1 and CDR2 are LGHNA and YNFKEQ. The CDR3 runs 14 residues. In nucleotides, the CDR3 is TGTGCCAGCAGCCACCCAAAAGTAGTTGAAAAACTGTTTTTT. Its translation: CASSHPKVVEKLFF.

This clone was recorded a few times. J is TRBJ2-6 and V is TRBV19, with D maybe TRBD1 (6 bases). The V end lost 5 bases, the J end lost 0 bases, and 17 bases lay between the germline ends. The CDR3 runs to 18 residues. CDR1 is LNHDA, CDR2 SQIVND, per germline (reference sequence). CDR3 coding DNA: TGTGCCAGTAGTCCCCCCGGGACACCGAGCTCTGGGGCCAACGTCCTGACTTTC. The encoded protein is CASSPPGTPSSGANVLTF. Full variable domain (remainder filled in from reference TRBV19 and TRBJ2-6): DGGITQSPKYLFRKEGQNVTLSCEQNLNHDAMYWYRQDPGQGLRLIYYSQIVNDFQKGDIAEGYSVSREKKESFPLTVTSAQKNPTAFYLCASSPPGTPSSGANVLTFGAGSRLTVL.

This clone was counted between two and nine times. The chain employs TRBV10-1 and TRBJ1-5; D is ambiguous. Germline V gene sequence: CDR1 WNHNN, CDR2 SYGVQD (reference sequence). V gave up 10 bases and J gave up 6 bases, with 19 bases separating them. This CDR3 contains 14 residues. In DNA form, the CDR3 reads TGCGCCATCCCGGGGTTTGGGGTAAGTCAGCCCCAGCATTTT. Protein product: CAIPGFGVSQPQHF.